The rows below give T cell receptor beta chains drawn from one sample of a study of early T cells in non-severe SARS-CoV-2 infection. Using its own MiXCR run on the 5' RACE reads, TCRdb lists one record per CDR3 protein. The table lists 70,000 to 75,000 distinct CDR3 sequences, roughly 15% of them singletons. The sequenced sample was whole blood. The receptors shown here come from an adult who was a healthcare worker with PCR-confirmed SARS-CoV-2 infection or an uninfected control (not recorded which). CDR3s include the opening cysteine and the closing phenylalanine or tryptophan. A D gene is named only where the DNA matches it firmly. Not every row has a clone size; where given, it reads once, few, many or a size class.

CDR3nt: TGTGCCAGCAGCGCCCCTGAAGCGGCGTACAATGAGCAGTTCTTC
CDR3aa: CASSAPEAAYNEQFF
d_gene: NA
v_gene: TRBV9
j_gene: TRBJ2-1
abundance: few

CDR3nt: TGTGCCACCAGCAGACACCGGGAGACCTATGGCTACACCTTC
CDR3aa: CATSRHRETYGYTF
d_gene: NA
v_gene: TRBV15
j_gene: TRBJ1-2
abundance: many

CDR3nt: TGTGCCAGCACCCTGCAGGGGTATGGCTACACCTTC
CDR3aa: CASTLQGYGYTF
d_gene: NA
v_gene: TRBV6-5
j_gene: TRBJ1-2
abundance: NA

CDR3nt: TGTGCCAGCAGCACTTATCGGACAGGGGCAATAGAGACCCAGTACTTC
CDR3aa: CASSTYRTGAIETQYF
d_gene: TRBD1
v_gene: TRBV5-4
j_gene: TRBJ2-5
abundance: many

CDR3nt: TGTGCCAGCAGAAATCTAGTGGCTTTCTTT
CDR3aa: CASRNLVAFF
d_gene: NA
v_gene: TRBV6-1
j_gene: TRBJ1-1
abundance: NA

CDR3nt: TGTGCCAGCAGCGTAAGGAGCGGGGGAGACACCGGGGAGCTGTTTTTT
CDR3aa: CASSVRSGGDTGELFF
d_gene: TRBD2
v_gene: TRBV9
j_gene: TRBJ2-2
abundance: many

CDR3nt: TGTGCCAGCAGCTTAGCGTCTTGGCAGGGGGCCTACGAGCAGTACTTC
CDR3aa: CASSLASWQGAYEQYF
d_gene: TRBD1
v_gene: TRBV11-1
j_gene: TRBJ2-7
abundance: few

CDR3nt: TGTGCCAGCAGCGCCCAACAGGGAACTGGAAACACCATATATTTT
CDR3aa: CASSAQQGTGNTIYF
d_gene: NA
v_gene: TRBV21-1
j_gene: TRBJ1-3
abundance: NA

CDR3nt: TGTGCCAGCAGTTCCGGGGATTCCTACGAGCAGTACTTC
CDR3aa: CASSSGDSYEQYF
d_gene: NA
v_gene: TRBV28
j_gene: TRBJ2-7
abundance: many

CDR3nt: TGTGCCAGCAGTCCGGCTTGGAGCTCCTACAATGAGCAGTTCTTC
CDR3aa: CASSPAWSSYNEQFF
d_gene: NA
v_gene: TRBV7-3
j_gene: TRBJ2-1
abundance: NA

CDR3nt: TGTGCCAGCAGTCCCCGGTTGGGACTTCGGTACCAAGAGACCCAGTACTTC
CDR3aa: CASSPRLGLRYQETQYF
d_gene: NA
v_gene: TRBV28
j_gene: TRBJ2-5
abundance: few

CDR3nt: TGTGCCACCGGGACAGCTGGTGGCTACACCTTC
CDR3aa: CATGTAGGYTF
d_gene: TRBD1
v_gene: TRBV12-3/TRBV12-4
j_gene: TRBJ1-2
abundance: many

CDR3nt: TGTGCCAGCAGTTGGTTAAGGGGCCAAGAGACCCAGTACTTC
CDR3aa: CASSWLRGQETQYF
d_gene: NA
v_gene: TRBV28
j_gene: TRBJ2-5
abundance: NA

CDR3nt: TGTGCCAGCAGCTCCGGACAGGGATGGGAGACCCAGTACTTC
CDR3aa: CASSSGQGWETQYF
d_gene: TRBD1
v_gene: TRBV7-3
j_gene: TRBJ2-5
abundance: few

CDR3nt: TGTGCCAGCGGGCAAACGCGGGACAATCAGCCCCAGCATTTT
CDR3aa: CASGQTRDNQPQHF
d_gene: NA
v_gene: TRBV2
j_gene: TRBJ1-5
abundance: NA

CDR3nt: TGTGCCAGCAGTGCGAGACAGGGGATTAGCGAGCAGTACTTC
CDR3aa: CASSARQGISEQYF
d_gene: TRBD1
v_gene: TRBV2
j_gene: TRBJ2-7
abundance: NA

CDR3nt: TGTGCCAGCAGCGTAGGGTCATTGGCAGGGGGAGAGACCCAGTACTTC
CDR3aa: CASSVGSLAGGETQYF
d_gene: TRBD1
v_gene: TRBV9
j_gene: TRBJ2-5
abundance: NA

CDR3nt: TGTGCCAGCAGCCGGGACGCAACTAATGAAAAACTGTTTTTT
CDR3aa: CASSRDATNEKLFF
d_gene: NA
v_gene: TRBV28
j_gene: TRBJ1-4
abundance: few

CDR3nt: TGTGCCAGCAGCCAAGCCTCTTGGCTGCGGGCGTCCTACAATGAGCAGTTCTTC
CDR3aa: CASSQASWLRASYNEQFF
d_gene: NA
v_gene: TRBV3-1
j_gene: TRBJ2-1
abundance: NA

CDR3nt: TGCAGCGTTGTTGTAGGAGGTCCCAAAACTGAAGCTTTCTTT
CDR3aa: CSVVVGGPKTEAFF
d_gene: NA
v_gene: TRBV29-1
j_gene: TRBJ1-1
abundance: many

CDR3nt: TGCGCCAGCAGCCAAGTCAGAAATCAGCCCCAGCATTTT
CDR3aa: CASSQVRNQPQHF
d_gene: NA
v_gene: TRBV4-1
j_gene: TRBJ1-5
abundance: NA

CDR3nt: TGTGCCAGCAGCCAAGGGGTCGAGACTAGTCCCCCTTTT
CDR3aa: CASSQGVETSPPF
d_gene: NA
v_gene: TRBV3-1
j_gene: TRBJ2-3
abundance: NA

CDR3nt: TGTGCCAGCAGACCTTCCGGACAGGGAGACTTGTTCTTC
CDR3aa: CASRPSGQGDLFF
d_gene: TRBD1
v_gene: TRBV6-2/TRBV6-3
j_gene: TRBJ2-1
abundance: few